This TCR beta chain was found in a study of blood T cell repertoires in COVID-19. Study-wide background: Acute and convalescent COVID-19 samples came from the United States, Italy and Spain. From T cells, B-cell-depleted T cells, or PBMCs came the material, which was cDNA or gDNA.

The CDR3 is made up of 16 amino acids. The V gene's germline CDR1 is SGHRS and CDR2 YFSETQ. Germline trimming cut 2 bases from V and 7 bases from J; bases unmatched to any gene: 8. Only a few counts were recorded for this clone. Per the authors' pipeline: The authors estimated nucleated cell counts from reference gene primer amplification. The repertoire was sequenced with immunoSEQ multiplex PCR; TCRdb's copy has only in-frame clones and lacks some. Clone size and V and J calls were adopted from that table, with D and trimming inferred from the DNA. The table has about 200,000 clones, around 84% seen once.

This rearrangement joins TRBV5-1 to TRBJ1-5; 11 bases line up with TRBD1. The TCR originated in a woman older than 75 with acute or convalescent COVID-19. Input material: peripheral blood. CDR3 in amino acids: CASSFGTGGQGQPQHF. The CDR3 region has the DNA TGCGCCAGCAGCTTCGGGACAGGGGGTCAGGGCCAGCCCCAGCATTTT.